A single sample gave rise to the 22 T cell receptor beta chains below, sequenced in a study of blood T cell repertoires in COVID-19. Sequencing used immunoSEQ multiplex PCR; TCRdb keeps in-frame clones, though not all of them. The table shows 180,000 or so clones, with roughly 79% occurring only once. Source material: peripheral blood. These receptors came from a middle-aged woman with COVID-19, enrolled during active disease.

This rearrangement joins TRBV19 to TRBJ1-5, with D tentatively TRBD1 (5 bases). The CDR3 covers 14 residues. Germline CDR1 reads LNHDA; CDR2 reads SQIVND (reference sequence). Trimming removed 2 bases at V and 1 base at J, with 6 bases between. The CDR3 DNA reads as TGTGCCAGTAGTATACGACAGAGCAATCAGCCCCAGCATTTT. It codes for CASSIRQSNQPQHF. Full variable domain (remainder filled in from reference TRBV19 and TRBJ1-5): DGGITQSPKYLFRKEGQNVTLSCEQNLNHDAMYWYRQDPGQGLRLIYYSQIVNDFQKGDIAEGYSVSREKKESFPLTVTSAQKNPTAFYLCASSIRQSNQPQHFGDGTRLSIL.

This chain links TRBV9 with TRBJ2-1; a possible D gene is TRBD2 (7 bases). V lost 3 bases, J lost 0 bases, and 13 bases lay in between. This CDR3 contains 16 residues. Germline CDR1 is SGDLS and CDR2 is YYNGEE. CDR3 amino acids: CASSALGGGSYNEQFF. CDR3 bases: TGTGCCAGCAGCGCCTTAGGGGGGGGCTCCTACAATGAGCAGTTCTTC.

This clone has only a few counts. The gene calls are TRBV28 and TRBJ1-5, with 7 bases aligning to TRBD1. Trimming removed 5 bases from V and 4 bases from J; junction bases left unmatched: 11. The CDR3 is 16 residues long. CDR1 and CDR2 from the germline V gene are MDHEN and SYDVKM. CDR3 nucleotide sequence: TGTGCCAGCAGTCGTGCAGACAGGGCGTTAAATCAGCCCCAGCATTTT. It translates to CASSRADRALNQPQHF.

V and J are TRBV11-2 and TRBJ1-2; 7 bases map to TRBD1. The CDR3 has 13 residues. Germline CDR1 SGHAT, CDR2 FQNNGV. Unmatched junction bases numbered 10, after V lost 5 bases and J lost 10 bases. In nucleotides, the CDR3 is TGTGCCAGCAGCCCAGGGACAGAACTAGACTACACCTTC. Amino acids: CASSPGTELDYTF. The complete variable domain, with remaining parts taken from reference TRBV11-2 and TRBJ1-2, reads EAGVAQSPRYKIIEKRQSVAFWCNPISGHATLYWYQQILGQGPKLLIQFQNNGVVDDSQLPKDRFSAERLKGVDSTLKIQPAKLEDSAVYLCASSPGTELDYTFGSGTRLTVV.

The V call is TRBV13, the J call TRBJ2-7; TRBD2 aligns across 8 bases. This CDR3 has 14 amino acids. After removal of 6 bases from V and 3 bases from J, the junction contained 7 bases not matched to a gene. CDR1 and CDR2 from the germline V gene are PRHDT and FYEKMQ (reference sequence). The CDR3 region has the DNA TGTGCCAGCAGTCTGGGCAGCGGGAGCTACGAGCAGTACTTC. Translated: CASSLGSGSYEQYF.

J is TRBJ2-7 and V is TRBV6-5; D might be TRBD1 (5 bases). Between the trimmed V and J ends, which lost 4 bases and 4 bases, there was a span of 8 bases. CDR3 length: 12 residues. Looked up from germline, CDR1 is MNHEY and CDR2 is SVGAGI. CDR3 sequence reads: CASSSGNYEQYF. The CDR3 region has the DNA TGTGCCAGCAGTTCAGGGAATTACGAGCAGTACTTC.

The chain couples TRBV19 to TRBJ1-2; the D gene is possibly TRBD1 (5 bases). Germline V gene data show CDR1 as LNHDA and CDR2 as SQIVND (reference sequence). With 3 bases removed from V and 7 bases from J, the gap between germline ends came to 12 bases. This CDR3 has 13 amino acids. CDR3 sequence: CASSISQGIGYTF. For the CDR3, the DNA is TGTGCCAGTAGTATTAGTCAGGGTATTGGCTACACCTTC.

The chain recombines TRBV15 with TRBJ1-6; TRBD1 agrees at 7 bases. The CDR3 has 15 amino acids. The V gene end was trimmed by 2 bases and the J gene end by 6 bases; junction bases not matched to a gene: 4. Germline V gene lookup returns CDR1 LNHNV and CDR2 YYDKDF (reference sequence). The CDR3 is CATSRRDRSNSPLHF. Written as DNA, the CDR3 is TGTGCCACCAGCAGAAGGGACAGATCTAATTCACCCCTCCACTTT.

The chain joins TRBV28 to TRBJ2-2, with TRBD2 identical over 10 bases. With 3 bases clipped from V and 4 bases from J, the junction kept 11 bases outside the gene matches. Germline lookup yields CDR1 MDHEN and CDR2 SYDVKM. The CDR3 sequence is 18 residues long. The CDR3 loop is CASSFTLAGDEGTGELFF. CDR3 coding DNA: TGTGCCAGCAGTTTCACGCTAGCGGGAGATGAGGGCACCGGGGAGCTGTTTTTT.

The chain recombines TRBV3-1 (or the pseudogene TRBV3-2) with TRBJ2-1; TRBD2 agrees at 10 bases. The junction had 3 bases not matched to a gene; V was cut back by 4 bases and J by 3 bases. This CDR3 spans 15 amino acids. Germline CDR1 is LGHDT and CDR2 is YNNKEL (reference sequence). This CDR3 reads CASSPSGSIYNEQFF. The CDR3 region has the DNA TGTGCCAGCAGCCCTAGCGGGAGTATCTACAATGAGCAGTTCTTC.

CDR3 sequence: CASKGLAGGEDTQYF. The CDR3 nucleotides are TGTGCCAGCAAAGGACTAGCGGGAGGGGAAGATACGCAGTATTTT. This rearrangement joins TRBV27 to TRBJ2-3, with 15 nucleotides matching TRBD2. The CDR3 totals 15 residues. The J segment lost 5 bases and the V segment lost 7 bases, leaving 4 bases of the junction unmatched. Germline loops: CDR1 MNHEY, CDR2 SMNVEV (reference sequence).

The J gene is TRBJ1-2, the V gene TRBV28, with TRBD1 matching over 8 bases. Germline V lookup: CDR1 MDHEN, CDR2 SYDVKM. The CDR3 runs to 14 residues. After removal of 6 bases from V and 2 bases from J, the junction contained 5 bases not matched to a gene. CDR3 protein: CASRPGQANYGYTF. The CDR3 nucleotides read TGTGCCAGCAGACCGGGACAGGCAAACTATGGCTACACCTTC.

The V gene is TRBV7-6, the J gene TRBJ2-7; TRBD2 matches 14 bases. The germline V gene has CDR1 SGHVS and CDR2 FNYEAQ. V gave up 5 bases and J gave up 6 bases; unmatched junction bases: 9. This CDR3 comprises 16 residues. The CDR3 bases are TGTGCCAGCAGCCCCGGGACTAGCGGGAGAGTTCCCGAGCAGTACTTC. Its translation is CASSPGTSGRVPEQYF.

Note on this clone: Other nucleotide sequences from this sample produce the same CDR3. The chain employs TRBV5-4 and TRBJ1-4, with 8 nucleotides matching TRBD1. With 5 bases clipped from V and 8 bases from J, the junction kept 8 bases outside the gene matches. The CDR3 has 14 amino acids. Germline V gives CDR1 SGHNT, CDR2 YYREEE (reference sequence). Written as DNA, the CDR3 is TGTGCCAGCAGTACCGACAGGGGAGGGGAAAAACTGTTTTTT. Amino acids: CASSTDRGGEKLFF.

The chain links TRBV13 to TRBJ2-2; D not resolved. The germline CDR1 and CDR2 sequences are PRHDT and FYEKMQ (reference sequence). The CDR3 is 14 amino acids. V was cut by 1 base and J by 4 bases, with 7 bases left in between. As DNA, the CDR3 is TGTGCCAGCAGCTTAGCGGGTTCCACCGGGGAGCTGTTTTTT. Its protein is CASSLAGSTGELFF.

This chain joins TRBV6-6 and TRBJ2-2; 7 bases match TRBD1. CDR1 and CDR2 from the germline V gene are MNHNY and SVGAGI (reference sequence). The CDR3 covers 15 residues. V was clipped by 6 bases and J by 3 bases; unmatched bases: 7. CDR3 region: CASRTGTAYTGELFF. CDR3 bases: TGTGCCAGCAGGACCGGGACAGCTTACACCGGGGAGCTGTTTTTT.

The gene calls are TRBV5-1 and TRBJ2-3; no clear D gene. Germline V gene lookup returns CDR1 SGHRS and CDR2 YFSETQ. The V and J ends lost 0 bases and 0 bases respectively, with 5 bases between them. CDR3 length: 14 amino acids. CDR3 coding DNA: TGCGCCAGCAGCTTGGATCAGAGCACAGATACGCAGTATTTT. Its translation is CASSLDQSTDTQYF.

The gene calls are TRBV7-9 and TRBJ2-3; possibly TRBD2 for D (6 bases). The germline V and J ends were trimmed by 5 bases and 3 bases, with 18 bases remaining between them. CDR3 length equals 16 residues. The V gene's germline CDR1 is SEHNR and CDR2 FQNEAQ (reference sequence). The CDR3 sequence: CASSRGTEPSTDTQYF. Here the CDR3 DNA reads TGTGCCAGCAGCCGGGGGACTGAGCCCTCTACAGATACGCAGTATTTT.

This clone was observed a handful of times. The genes are TRBV6-2 or TRBV6-3 and TRBJ2-5; maybe TRBD2 (6 bases). CDR3 size: 15 residues. Trimming left V 2 bases short and J 2 bases short, with 12 bases between. Germline V gives CDR1 MNHEY, CDR2 SVGEGT. The CDR3 sequence: CASSYGGSGQETQYF. The CDR3 DNA follows: TGTGCCAGCAGTTACGGGGGTAGCGGTCAAGAGACCCAGTACTTC.

V and J are TRBV3-1 (or the pseudogene TRBV3-2) and TRBJ2-2, with D maybe TRBD2 (5 bases). The V end was cut by 0 bases, the J end by 5 bases, with 7 bases between. Germline-derived CDR1 and CDR2 are LGHDT and YNNKEL (reference sequence). CDR3 size: 14 residues. Here the CDR3 reads CASSQDWETGELFF. In nucleotides, the CDR3 is TGTGCCAGCAGCCAAGACTGGGAGACCGGGGAGCTGTTTTTT.

This chain links TRBV5-1 with TRBJ1-2; 9 bases match TRBD1. Germline loops: CDR1 SGHRS, CDR2 YFSETQ. V was clipped by 7 bases and J by 6 bases; unmatched bases: 13. The CDR3 extends over 15 amino acids. The CDR3 loop is CASGRPGQGSDGYTF. The CDR3 nucleotides read TGCGCCAGCGGCCGTCCGGGACAGGGTTCCGATGGCTACACCTTC.

The V call is TRBV19, the J call TRBJ2-6; D perhaps matches TRBD1 (6 bases). V was shortened by 5 bases and J by 2 bases, with 13 bases between the two germline ends. The germline V gene encodes CDR1 LNHDA and CDR2 SQIVND (reference sequence). The CDR3 is 16 residues long. This chain's CDR3 is CASSASGVTGANVLTF. The CDR3 DNA follows: TGTGCCAGTAGTGCGTCAGGGGTAACTGGGGCCAACGTCCTGACTTTC.